This is a list of T cell receptor beta chains from one sample in a study of cytomegalovirus exposure and HLA in healthy donors. The method was immunoSEQ multiplex PCR; TCRdb's version includes in-frame clones alone and lacks a portion of them. This repertoire shows about 160,000 clones, 91% found once; its top ten account for about 3%. The specimen was PBMCs. The receptors were sampled from a woman aged 18 to 35 in good health and CMV-seropositive. The CDR3 runs from the conserved cysteine through the conserved F or W. Fields, in order: clone size, V gene, CDR3 protein. Size is omitted from some rows. Given values are once, few, many or a class for expanded clones.

>NA|TRBV7-2
CASSSGLAGGPDTQYF
>NA|TRBV2
CASSTDILGNTIYF
>NA|TRBV4-1
CASTDYRDRGPLGSYNEQFF
>NA|TRBV7-2
CASSWSPGDRGNSPLHF
>NA|TRBV27
CASSLSRDSSYNSPLHF
>once|TRBV13
CASSSAGGSPTYEQYF
>many|TRBV7-5
CARSSASLRPGYTF
>NA|TRBV6-5
CASSYLTGISEAFF
>NA|TRBV5-4
CASSFGGGPEEQYF
>NA|TRBV6-1
CASSDSRSGTDTQYF
>NA|TRBV28
CASRLSRDSSTDTQYF
>NA|TRBV5-1
CASSLGTSRHEQFF
>NA|TRBV25-1
CASSLGLVGPPDTQYF
>once|TRBV19
CASSIRQGAGDTQYF
>NA|TRBV2
CASSETGTGTPYEQYF
>NA|TRBV27
CASSFSGSYYEQYF
>NA|TRBV29-1
CSVEAVIGYGYTF
>NA|TRBV7-8
CASSFQGVTNEKLFF
>once|TRBV30
CACRIRPRGLLSYEQYF
>NA|TRBV6-1
CASSEQFKINYGYTF
>NA|TRBV5-6
CASSLGTSGFDEQFF
>once|TRBV15
CATSIGGGSSYNEQFF
>NA|TRBV7-9
CASSPLRGSGYTF
>NA|TRBV4-1
CASSQGLLGGNEQFF
>NA|TRBV9
CASSVVSGGTEAFF
>NA|TRBV27
CASRLAGAYNEQFF
>NA|TRBV7-2
CASSLGGTGGGEQYF
>NA|TRBV19
CASLVGLPMSSNQPQHF
>NA|TRBV19
CASSRASGSYNEQFF
>NA|TRBV11-2
CASSSSGGPLHF
>NA|TRBV4-3
CASSQEQGGLAAPGAGANVLTF
>few|TRBV18
CASSPGTGRLNSPLHF
>NA|TRBV27
CASSLGQTSGAPYEQYF
>NA|TRBV4-1
CASSQYRMGQRLNYGYTF
>NA|TRBV4-1
CASSHHRPFDQPQHF
>NA|TRBV2
CASRDYQSNQPQHF
>once|TRBV4-1
CASSQDLDRGGDQPQHF
>once|TRBV5-1
CASSLPTVPAASGQISSYNEQFF
>NA|TRBV18
CASSPQGAGNTEAFF
>few|TRBV6-4
CASRPRISDSYTF
>NA|TRBV7-2
CASSTDIPYEQYF
>NA|TRBV7-9
CASSLGGQGGWADTQYF
>NA|TRBV19
CASSIQGAGNQPQHF
>NA|TRBV7-2
CASSTTSGAYNEQFF
>NA|TRBV18
CASSPGTSTDTQYF
>NA|TRBV9
CASSEGLQNTDTQYF
>NA|TRBV30
CAWSDHPPDLNSPLHF
>NA|TRBV4-2
CASSQALAGGQADTQYF
>NA|TRBV27
CASSFRTSGDPYEQYF
>NA|TRBV7-8
CASSLAEGWGGELFF
>NA|TRBV12-1
CASSFRDRGSEPQHF
>NA|TRBV19
CASSELDRRGYTF
>once|TRBV10-1
CASSEGDGVSYEQYF
>NA|TRBV5-4
CASSYPGNYGYTF
>once|TRBV10-3
CAISESPEGRISYNEQFF
>NA|TRBV18
CASSLGGQGGEQFF
>NA|TRBV5-4
CASSLGGGSVDEQYF
>NA|TRBV28
CASSRTGTGDYEQYF
>NA|TRBV30
CAWSQGETQYF